The rows below give T cell receptor beta chains drawn from one sample of a study of patients and donors after allogeneic stem cell transplantation. TCRdb used MiXCR to reprocess the RT-PCR reads, holding one entry per CDR3 protein. The table shows some 230,000 distinct CDR3 sequences, with 12% to 15% occurring only once. The sequencing sample was made of blood, either unsorted or a sorted T cell fraction (not recorded which). The origin of the receptors is a human donor who was either an allogeneic HSCT recipient or a stem cell or donor lymphocyte infusion donor (not recorded which). It is not recorded whose cells these are; they may come from a transplant donor. Each CDR3 is given with its conserved first and last residue. The D gene is left open where the match is weak. Not every row has a clone size; where given, it reads once, few, many or a size class.

length,D,V,J,size,CDR3,DNA
17,TRBD1,TRBV7-2,TRBJ2-3,few,CASSPRGQGIGTDTQYF,TGTGCCAGCAGCCCTCGGGGACAGGGAATCGGCACAGATACGCAGTATTTT
13,-,TRBV7-9,TRBJ2-7,few,CASSLALTYEQYF,TGTGCCAGCAGCTTAGCCCTCACCTACGAGCAGTACTTC
14,TRBD1,TRBV20-1,TRBJ1-6,few,CSARVDRESSPLHF,TGCAGTGCTAGAGTAGACAGGGAGAGCTCACCCCTCCACTTT
14,-,TRBV2,TRBJ2-1,-,CASSLGVPTGMQFF,TGTGCCAGCAGCCTCGGGGTGCCGACCGGAATGCAGTTCTTC
14,-,TRBV25-1,TRBJ2-3,-,CASSPTAATDTQYF,TGTGCCAGCAGTCCCACAGCGGCCACAGATACGCAGTATTTT
13,-,TRBV10-3,TRBJ1-5,many,CATSDYSNQPQHF,TGTGCCACCTCCGACTATAGCAATCAGCCCCAGCATTTT
15,TRBD1,TRBV23-1,TRBJ2-3,-,CASSHRDRPTDTQYF,TGCGCCAGCAGTCACCGGGACAGGCCCACAGATACGCAGTATTTT
14,TRBD2,TRBV29-1,TRBJ2-7,many,CSVELAGGRHEQYF,TGCAGCGTGGAACTAGCGGGAGGGCGCCACGAGCAGTACTTC
14,-,TRBV19,TRBJ2-6,-,CASSSSSGANVLTF,TGTGCCAGTAGTTCATCCTCTGGGGCCAACGTCCTGACTTTC
14,TRBD1,TRBV12-3/TRBV12-4,TRBJ2-7,many,CASSPGQAEGEQYF,TGTGCCAGCAGTCCGGGACAGGCGGAGGGCGAGCAGTACTTC
14,TRBD2,TRBV10-3,TRBJ2-1,many,CAISRTSGDNEQFF,TGTGCCATCAGTCGGACTAGCGGGGACAATGAGCAGTTCTTC
15,TRBD2,TRBV6-2/TRBV6-3,TRBJ2-5,-,CASSQPAGGQETQYF,TGTGCCAGCAGTCAACCAGCGGGGGGGCAAGAGACCCAGTACTTC
16,-,TRBV29-1,TRBJ2-6,-,CSVRRRGGSGANVLTF,TGCAGCGTCCGTCGAAGGGGGGGATCTGGGGCCAACGTCCTGACTTTC
15,-,TRBV11-2,TRBJ1-1,few,CASSHPGVPNTEAFF,TGTGCCAGCAGCCACCCGGGGGTCCCGAACACTGAAGCTTTCTTT
16,-,TRBV20-1,TRBJ2-6,many,CSASTLQGSGANVLTF,TGCAGTGCTAGCACCCTACAGGGCTCTGGGGCCAACGTCCTGACTTTC
16,-,TRBV9,TRBJ2-3,-,CASSVDGLRPTDTQYF,TGTGCCAGCAGCGTAGATGGACTGCGTCCCACAGATACGCAGTATTTT
14,TRBD1,TRBV6-1,TRBJ1-1,-,CASSEDRGGTEAFF,TGTGCCAGCAGTGAAGACAGGGGCGGCACTGAAGCTTTCTTT
14,-,TRBV19,TRBJ2-7,-,CASSIRQASYEQYF,TGTGCCAGTAGTATTAGGCAGGCTTCCTACGAGCAGTACTTC
12,-,TRBV2,TRBJ1-4,-,CASTGSNEKLFF,TGTGCCAGCACGGGATCTAATGAAAAACTGTTTTTT
14,-,TRBV5-1,TRBJ1-1,-,CASSLDRQRTEAFF,TGCGCCAGCAGCTTGGACAGACAGCGCACTGAAGCTTTCTTT
16,TRBD2,TRBV5-1,TRBJ2-2,many,CASSGGLEWYTGELFF,TGCGCCAGCAGCGGGGGACTAGAATGGTACACCGGGGAGCTGTTTTTT
15,-,TRBV5-4,TRBJ2-2,many,CASSLPRSEAGELFF,TGTGCCAGCAGCTTGCCCCGAAGTGAGGCCGGGGAGCTGTTTTTT
15,TRBD1,TRBV19,TRBJ2-1,-,CASSIRDRGRNEQFF,TGTGCCAGTAGTATCCGGGACAGGGGGCGGAATGAGCAGTTCTTC
15,TRBD2,TRBV7-8,TRBJ2-1,-,CASSVSGTFLVEQFF,TGTGCCAGCAGCGTAAGCGGGACCTTCTTGGTTGAGCAGTTCTTC
14,-,TRBV2,TRBJ2-3,few,CASSVGQYTDTQYF,TGTGCCAGCAGTGTGGGCCAATACACAGATACGCAGTATTTT
11,-,TRBV10-3,TRBJ2-7,many,CAITSGYEQYF,TGTGCCATCACCTCGGGGTACGAGCAGTACTTC
14,-,TRBV3-1,TRBJ2-7,many,CASSPPGPAQEQYF,TGTGCCAGCAGCCCTCCGGGGCCAGCCCAGGAGCAGTACTTC
13,-,TRBV6-2/TRBV6-3,TRBJ2-3,once,CASRTHSTDTQYF,TGTGCCAGCAGGACACATAGCACAGATACGCAGTATTTT
16,TRBD1,TRBV7-8,TRBJ2-1,few,CASSSGQGLTYNEQFF,TGTGCCAGCAGCTCCGGACAGGGCTTAACCTACAATGAGCAGTTCTTC
13,-,TRBV7-2,TRBJ1-5,-,CASSFTRDGEFLF,TGTGCCAGCAGCTTCACCCGGGACGGTGAATTTTTATTT
14,TRBD1,TRBV20-1,TRBJ1-6,-,CSANLDRGNSPLHF,TGCAGTGCTAATTTGGACAGGGGTAATTCACCCCTCCACTTT
16,TRBD1,TRBV5-1,TRBJ1-4,few,CASSADRGWANEKLFF,TGCGCCAGCAGCGCAGACAGGGGTTGGGCTAATGAAAAACTGTTTTTT
15,-,TRBV20-1,TRBJ2-7,-,CSAKDGRDPSYEQYF,TGCAGTGCCAAGGACGGGCGGGATCCATCCTACGAGCAGTACTTC
17,-,TRBV5-1,TRBJ2-7,-,CASSSFDRRQHSYEQYF,TGCGCCAGCAGCTCCTTTGACAGGCGACAGCACTCCTACGAGCAGTACTTC
15,TRBD1,TRBV11-3,TRBJ1-1,many,CASSSTTGENTEAFF,TGTGCCAGCAGTTCTACCACAGGGGAAAACACTGAAGCTTTCTTT
15,-,TRBV9,TRBJ1-6,few,CASSVEGQGGSPLHF,TGTGCCAGCAGCGTAGAAGGGCAGGGAGGTTCACCCCTCCACTTT
14,TRBD1,TRBV28,TRBJ1-2,-,CASSNRGPNYGYTF,TGTGCCAGCAGTAACAGGGGGCCGAACTATGGCTACACCTTC
17,-,TRBV21-1,TRBJ2-5,few,CASSKNHRRGAEETQYF,TGTGCCAGCAGCAAAAACCACCGTCGGGGGGCTGAGGAGACCCAGTACTTC
14,-,TRBV20-1,TRBJ2-7,many,CSATRAGPSYEQYF,TGCAGTGCAACCCGGGCAGGGCCCTCCTACGAGCAGTACTTC
15,-,TRBV6-2/TRBV6-3,TRBJ2-2,many,CATKRSGQFTGELFF,TGTGCCACCAAGAGATCCGGACAGTTCACCGGGGAGCTGTTTTTT
16,-,TRBV2,TRBJ2-7,-,CASVSLGGPFSYEQYF,TGTGCCAGCGTCAGTTTGGGGGGCCCCTTCTCCTACGAGCAGTACTTC
15,TRBD1,TRBV5-6,TRBJ1-1,-,CASSGWTGGNTEAFF,TGTGCCAGCAGCGGGTGGACAGGCGGGAACACTGAAGCTTTCTTT
17,-,TRBV11-2,TRBJ2-2,-,CASSLVAGATNTGELFF,TGTGCCAGCAGCTTAGTCGCAGGGGCAACGAACACCGGGGAGCTGTTTTTT
16,TRBD2,TRBV30,TRBJ2-3,-,CAWSVRGGPSTDTQYF,TGTGCCTGGAGTGTACGGGGGGGCCCTAGCACAGATACGCAGTATTTT
19,TRBD2,TRBV12-3/TRBV12-4,TRBJ2-5,-,CASSGGRDKTSGYQETQYF,TGTGCCAGCTCGGGAGGGCGAGATAAGACTAGCGGGTACCAAGAGACCCAGTACTTC
18,TRBD1,TRBV5-1,TRBJ2-2,-,CASSSQLTGGLGTGELFF,TGCGCCAGCAGCTCACAGTTAACAGGGGGCTTGGGCACCGGGGAGCTGTTTTTT
13,-,TRBV6-1,TRBJ1-6,-,CASSDTGWSPLHF,TGTGCCAGCAGTGATACAGGGTGGTCACCCCTCCACTTT
19,TRBD2,TRBV18,TRBJ2-1,few,CASSSQGVSGGSSYNEQFF,TGTGCCAGCTCATCACAGGGCGTCAGCGGGGGGAGCTCCTACAATGAGCAGTTCTTC
11,-,TRBV29-1,TRBJ2-3,many,CSVFRGDTQYF,TGCAGCGTGTTCAGGGGTGATACGCAGTATTTT